These 25 T cell receptor beta chains share one sample of origin, sequenced in a study of cytomegalovirus exposure and HLA in healthy donors. PCR was performed using 60 Vbeta and 13 Jbeta primers. The method was immunoSEQ multiplex PCR; TCRdb's version includes in-frame clones alone and lacks a portion of them. The profile shows about 120,000 clones, 75% to 85% of them singletons. The sample was PBMCs. The receptors shown here come from a male donor in good health and CMV-seronegative.

This chain joins TRBV5-1 and TRBJ2-1, with 10 bases matching TRBD2. The V gene end was trimmed by 8 bases and the J gene end by 1 base; junction bases not matched to a gene: 3. The length of the CDR3 is 14 residues. The germline V gene has CDR1 SGHRS and CDR2 YFSETQ. The CDR3: CASSTSGSYNEQFF. CDR3 coding DNA: TGCGCCAGTTCGACTAGCGGGTCCTACAATGAGCAGTTCTTC.

This rearrangement joins TRBV19 to TRBJ2-6; 7 bases are a match to TRBD1. There are 18 residues in the CDR3. V shed 6 bases and J 3 bases; nucleotides not matched to a gene: 14. Germline CDR1 reads LNHDA; CDR2 reads SQIVND (reference sequence). The CDR3 sequence: CASRIRQGIQRGANVLTF. CDR3 DNA sequence: TGTGCCAGTAGGATACGACAGGGCATACAGCGTGGGGCCAACGTCCTGACTTTC.

With respect to this clone: In the same sample, other DNA sequences code for this CDR3. The chain joins TRBV7-2 to TRBJ1-1; D unresolved. Germline CDR1 and CDR2: SGHTA and FQGNSA. The CDR3 has 13 amino acids. Trimming stripped 0 bases from V and 5 bases from J, with 7 bases between. As DNA, the CDR3 is TGTGCCAGCAGCTTAGCGCGGGGTACTGAAGCTTTCTTT. This encodes CASSLARGTEAFF.

The genes are TRBV4-3 and TRBJ2-1, with 11 bases lining up with TRBD2. V lost 4 bases to trimming and J lost 3 bases; unmatched junction nucleotides: 5. Per germline, CDR1 LGHNA and CDR2 YSLEER. This CDR3 contains 16 residues. The CDR3 DNA is TGCGCCAGCAGCCCGGACGGGACTAGCGGCTACAATGAGCAGTTCTTC. Its protein is CASSPDGTSGYNEQFF.

The chain has TRBV10-3 and TRBJ2-7; possible D gene TRBD2, 5 bases. CDR1 and CDR2 (germline): ENHRY, SYGVKD. This CDR3 comprises 15 residues. V was trimmed by 3 bases and J by 6 bases, leaving 18 bases between them. CDR3 sequence (DNA): TGTGCCATCAGTGACCCAGGAGGTGCTAAGGGCGAGCAGTACTTC. Its translation is CAISDPGGAKGEQYF.

This chain links TRBV10-1 with TRBJ1-2; 10 bases match TRBD1. V was clipped by 8 bases and J by 14 bases; unmatched bases: 11. Germline CDR1 WNHNN, CDR2 SYGVQD (reference sequence). The CDR3 is 12 residues long. The CDR3 region is CASSQGTGEKTF. The CDR3 DNA is TGCGCCAGCTCACAAGGGACAGGGGAAAAAACCTTC.

The rearrangement joins TRBV2 to TRBJ2-3; D may be TRBD1 (7 bases). Trimming took off 3 bases at V and 7 bases at J, with 17 bases between the two ends. This CDR3 has 15 amino acids. Germline-derived CDR1 and CDR2 are SNHLY and FYNNEI. CDR3 protein: CASSERGRGVNTQYF. The CDR3 coding sequence is TGTGCCAGCAGTGAGAGGGGCAGGGGGGTGAATACGCAGTATTTT.

The rearrangement joins TRBV5-4 to TRBJ1-4; a possible D gene is TRBD1 (6 bases). V gave up 2 bases and J gave up 5 bases, with 13 bases separating them. The CDR3 totals 15 residues. The germline V gene has CDR1 SGHNT and CDR2 YYREEE (reference sequence). CDR3 DNA sequence: TGTGCCAGCAGCTTATACGGGGGGCCGAATGAAAAACTGTTTTTT. It specifies CASSLYGGPNEKLFF.

V is TRBV6-1 and J is TRBJ2-1, with 12 bases that match TRBD2. CDR1 is MNHNS and CDR2 is SASEGT in the germline V gene. The CDR3 loop spans 18 amino acids. The J segment lost 8 bases and the V segment lost 1 base, leaving 12 bases of the junction unmatched. The DNA of the CDR3 is TGTGCCAGCAGTGAAGGGCGGTCTAGCGGGGGGGGATGGGATGAGCAGTTCTTC. Its translation: CASSEGRSSGGGWDEQFF.

The genes are TRBV30 and TRBJ1-2; no clear D. The CDR3 runs 12 residues. Germline V CDR1 and CDR2: GTSNPN, SVGIG (reference sequence). The V end lost 0 bases, the J end lost 8 bases, and 10 bases lay between the germline ends. The CDR3 reads CAWSVRSSGYTF. The DNA for the CDR3 is TGTGCCTGGAGTGTTAGGAGTAGCGGCTACACCTTC.

This clone showed up just once. The junction does not match germline at one end; this may be a read error. The CDR3 region is CASSQDKGQVLGF. The CDR3 bases are TGTGCCAGCAGCCAAGATAAGGGGCAGGTCTTAGGCTTC. This chain joins TRBV4-2 and TRBJ2-7; a possible D gene is TRBD1 (5 bases). Germline V gene data show CDR1 as LGHNA and CDR2 as YNFKEQ. The CDR3 is 13 amino acids.

This sequence joins TRBV4-2 and TRBJ2-3; 7 bases match TRBD2. V lost 4 bases and J lost 4; bases outside the gene matches: 14. The CDR3 loop spans 17 amino acids. Per germline, CDR1 LGHNA and CDR2 YNFKEQ. CDR3 loop: CASSPSTVGGKPDTQYF. The CDR3 DNA is TGTGCCAGCAGCCCCTCAACAGTGGGGGGGAAGCCAGATACGCAGTATTTT.

V is TRBV7-9 and J is TRBJ1-4, with D hard to call. Trimming cost V 5 bases and J 1 base, with 2 bases left between them. The CDR3 has 12 residues. Per the germline V gene, CDR1 is SEHNR and CDR2 is FQNEAQ (reference sequence). The CDR3 DNA sequence: TGTGCCAGCAGCCTAACTAATGAAAAACTGTTTTTT. It specifies CASSLTNEKLFF.

This chain joins TRBV6-5 and TRBJ2-7, with 7 bases fitting TRBD1. This CDR3 spans 16 amino acids. The J segment lost 4 bases and the V segment lost 4 bases, leaving 13 bases of the junction unmatched. The germline V gene has CDR1 MNHEY and CDR2 SVGAGI. The CDR3 DNA reads TGTGCCAGCAGTTCCGGACAGGCGCAAAGGGGATACGAGCAGTACTTC. Translation: CASSSGQAQRGYEQYF.

The chain uses TRBV7-9 and TRBJ1-4; D uncertain. The V gene's germline CDR1 is SEHNR and CDR2 FQNEAQ (reference sequence). Trimming removed 3 bases from V and 8 bases from J, with 13 bases in between. There are 14 residues in the CDR3. The CDR3 DNA is TGTGCCAGCAGCTTGGTCAGCCGGGGAGAAAAACTGTTTTTT. It is translated as CASSLVSRGEKLFF.

Only a few counts were recorded for this clone. The gene calls are TRBV5-1 and TRBJ1-2; 9 bases are shared with TRBD1. V trimming: 0 bases; J trimming: 3 bases; junction bases outside the gene matches: 3. Germline V CDR1 and CDR2: SGHRS, YFSETQ. The CDR3 has 15 residues. CDR3 sequence: CASSLAGQGHYGYTF. CDR3 in DNA: TGCGCCAGCAGCTTGGCGGGACAGGGCCACTATGGCTACACCTTC.

V usage is TRBV5-1 and J usage is TRBJ1-1, with D possibly being TRBD1 (5 bases). This CDR3 is 14 amino acids long. The germline V gene encodes CDR1 SGHRS and CDR2 YFSETQ. The V end lost 4 bases, the J end lost 8 bases, and 18 bases lay between the germline ends. In DNA, the CDR3 is TGCGCCAGCAGCCAGACCTGGGGCGGTACGGAAGCTTTCTTT. Translating gives CASSQTWGGTEAFF.

The J gene is TRBJ1-1, the V gene TRBV9; unclear D gene. Germline V gene lookup returns CDR1 SGDLS and CDR2 YYNGEE. The V end lost 3 bases, the J end lost 0 bases, and 9 bases lay between the germline ends. The CDR3 sequence is 14 residues long. CDR3 nucleotides: TGTGCCAGCAGCGCGTCGGGATTGAACACTGAAGCTTTCTTT. It encodes CASSASGLNTEAFF.

The gene calls are TRBV7-9 and TRBJ2-1; 9 bases match TRBD2. J was trimmed by 3 bases and V by 6 bases; bases with no gene match: 9. The CDR3 length is 16 residues. Germline V gene data show CDR1 as SEHNR and CDR2 as FQNEAQ (reference sequence). DNA of the CDR3: TGTGCCAGCAGTCCAAAGACTAGCGGAGACTACAATGAGCAGTTCTTC. Its protein product is CASSPKTSGDYNEQFF.

V and J are TRBV4-3 and TRBJ1-6; tentatively, D is TRBD1 (5 bases). V lost 3 bases and J 9 bases, leaving 9 bases between the germline ends. CDR1 LGHNA and CDR2 YSLEER come from the germline V gene. The CDR3 is 13 amino acids. The CDR3, as DNA: TGCGCCAGCAGCCAGACAGTTTTTTCACCCCTCCACTTT. This translates into CASSQTVFSPLHF.

The chain couples TRBV10-3 to TRBJ1-3; TRBD1 might be the D (6 bases). The CDR3 runs 14 residues. Germline V CDR1 and CDR2: ENHRY, SYGVKD. V dropped 5 bases and J dropped 0 bases, with 8 bases sitting between them. The chain's CDR3 is CAISRTDSGNTIYF. CDR3 nucleotide sequence: TGTGCCATCAGTCGGACAGACTCTGGAAACACCATATATTTT.

This clone came up a few times. This chain links TRBV5-5 with TRBJ1-4; possibly TRBD1 for D (5 bases). The CDR3 covers 14 residues. CDR1 and CDR2 from the germline V gene are SGHKS and YYEKEE (reference sequence). V was pared by 0 bases and J by 7 bases, with 10 bases between. For the CDR3, the DNA is TGTGCCAGCAGCTTGGGGGGCACAGGTGAAAAACTGTTTTTT. This encodes CASSLGGTGEKLFF. Full variable domain (missing parts from reference TRBV5-5 and TRBJ1-4): DAGVTQSPTHLIKTRGQQVTLRCSPISGHKSVSWYQQVLGQGPQFIFQYYEKEERGRGNFPDRFSARQFPNYSSELNVNALLLGDSALYLCASSLGGTGEKLFFGSGTQLSVL.

The chain carries TRBV7-9 and TRBJ1-6, with 7 bases identical to TRBD1. Looked up from germline, CDR1 is SEHNR and CDR2 is FQNEAQ (reference sequence). The CDR3 extends over 16 amino acids. Trimming cost V 6 bases and J 5 bases; bases outside gene matches: 10. The CDR3 DNA reads as TGTGCCAGCAGAAGAAAAGTCGGACAGGATAATTCACCCCTCCACTTT. Its translation is CASRRKVGQDNSPLHF.

V gene TRBV14 combines with J gene TRBJ1-1; no firm D call. This CDR3 spans 15 amino acids. CDR1 and CDR2 from the germline V gene are SGHDN and FVKESK. V was clipped by 4 bases and J by 1 base, with 13 bases between them. The CDR3 coding sequence is TGTGCCAGCAGCCGACCCCAGACGGGGAACACTGAAGCTTTCTTT. It yields the protein CASSRPQTGNTEAFF.

Remarks on this clone: At one end the junction does not follow the germline gene, possibly because of a read error. The chain combines TRBV7-9 with TRBJ1-3; D call uncertain. CDR1 and CDR2 from the germline V gene are SEHNR and FQNEAQ (reference sequence). This CDR3 contains 14 residues. The CDR3 reads CSSSLGLSGNTIYF. The CDR3 DNA follows: TGTTCCAGCAGCTTAGGACTCTCTGGAAACACCATATATTTT.